The next 27 T cell receptor beta chains were all read from a single sample in a study of T cell responses to AZD1222 COVID-19 vaccine. The assay was immunoSEQ multiplex PCR, and TCRdb's table has in-frame clones only and misses some. The sample has around 130,000 clones; 90% to 95% are singletons. The source was peripheral blood, collected on day 0 of AZD1222 vaccination. The origin of the receptors is an adult in good health.

CDR3 nucleotide sequence: TGTGCCAGCAGCTTAGCCCTGGAGGAGACCCAGTACTTC. Translation gives CASSLALEETQYF. The chain recombines TRBV11-1 with TRBJ2-5; D remains unclear. The ends were cut back, 0 bases at V and 5 bases at J, with 7 bases in the middle. Germline-derived CDR1 and CDR2 are SGHAT and FQDESV (reference sequence). The CDR3 is 13 residues long.

The sample holds a few counts of this clone. CDR3 region: CASSQGPVPLHF. The CDR3 DNA sequence: TGTGCCAGCAGCCAAGGCCCTGTACCCCTCCACTTT. This rearrangement joins TRBV3-1 (or the pseudogene TRBV3-2) to TRBJ1-6; D uncertain. The V gene's germline CDR1 is LGHDT and CDR2 YNNKEL (reference sequence). Trimming stripped 1 base from V and 12 bases from J, with 7 bases between. The CDR3 is 12 amino acids.

The chain recombines TRBV5-5 with TRBJ2-2; a weak D match, TRBD1 (6 bases). Germline CDR1 and CDR2: SGHKS and YYEKEE (reference sequence). The CDR3 sequence is 15 residues long. V was trimmed by 1 base and J by 6 bases, leaving 13 bases between them. The CDR3 DNA reads as TGTGCCAGCAGCTTGATTACAGGGAGTTCCGGGGAGCTGTTTTTT. Its translation: CASSLITGSSGELFF. Supplemented by reference TRBV5-5 and TRBJ2-2, the full variable domain reads DAGVTQSPTHLIKTRGQQVTLRCSPISGHKSVSWYQQVLGQGPQFIFQYYEKEERGRGNFPDRFSARQFPNYSSELNVNALLLGDSALYLCASSLITGSSGELFFGEGSRLTVL.

The chain is built from TRBV12-3 or TRBV12-4 and TRBJ1-1; D gene unclear. V lost 1 base and J lost 7, with 10 bases in between. This CDR3 is built from 13 residues. CDR3 DNA: TGTGCCAGCAGTTTAGGAGTGTATGGTGAAGCTTTCTTT. Residues: CASSLGVYGEAFF.

The rearrangement joins TRBV24-1 to TRBJ1-5; D possibly corresponds to TRBD1 (6 bases). CDR3 length: 16 amino acids. V lost 3 bases and J 1 base, leaving 12 bases between the germline ends. From germline, CDR1 is KGHDR and CDR2 SFDVKD. CDR3 DNA: TGTGCCACCAGTGATGCAGGGGTTTCGAGCAATCAGCCCCAGCATTTT. Amino acid sequence: CATSDAGVSSNQPQHF.

J is TRBJ2-7 and V is TRBV4-1; perhaps TRBD1 as D (6 bases). CDR3 length equals 13 residues. Trimming cost V 1 base and J 5 bases, with 9 bases left between them. Looked up from germline, CDR1 is MGHRA and CDR2 is YSYEKL. The CDR3 coding sequence is TGCGCCAGCAGCCAAGCAGGGGTCGACGAGCAGTACTTC. As protein: CASSQAGVDEQYF.

V usage is TRBV7-9 and J usage is TRBJ1-1, with 12 bases fitting TRBD1. Germline CDR1 and CDR2: SEHNR and FQNEAQ (reference sequence). CDR3 length: 16 amino acids. V shed 3 bases and J 2 bases; nucleotides not matched to a gene: 4. Here the CDR3 DNA reads TGTGCCAGCAGCTTGGGACAGGGGGCGCGTAACACTGAAGCTTTCTTT. This encodes CASSLGQGARNTEAFF.

The rearrangement uses TRBV21-1 and TRBJ2-7; the D call of TRBD2 is as the table states it, not checked on the DNA. TRBV21-1 is termed a pseudogene. The CDR3 runs 14 residues. CDR3 residues: CASSKFAGSDEQYF. The CDR3 bases are TGTGCCAGCAGCAAATTCGCCGGGTCAGACGAGCAGTACTTC.

This clone was picked up one time. J is TRBJ1-2 and V is TRBV4-3; 7 nucleotides agree with TRBD1. CDR3 size: 15 residues. V lost 5 bases, J lost 7 bases, and 13 bases stayed unmatched. Germline CDR1 is LGHNA and CDR2 is YSLEER. The CDR3: CASSSRGRGLVGYTF. The CDR3 region has the DNA TGCGCCAGCAGCTCCCGAGGGAGGGGGCTGGTTGGCTACACCTTC.

This clone appeared a single time. The rearrangement links TRBV7-3 to TRBJ2-1; 7 positions agree with TRBD2. The CDR3 contains 15 residues. Unmatched junction bases numbered 4, after V lost 1 base and J lost 4 bases. The germline CDR1 and CDR2 sequences are SGHTA and FQGTGA. The CDR3, as DNA: TGTGCCAGCAGCTTAAATTCGGGGGGATACAATGAGCAGTTCTTC. It specifies CASSLNSGGYNEQFF.

The chain links TRBV2 to TRBJ2-3; TRBD2 matches at 9 bases. Germline trimming cut 6 bases from V and 5 bases from J; bases unmatched to any gene: 12. The CDR3 is 16 amino acids. Germline CDR1 is SNHLY and CDR2 is FYNNEI. This chain's CDR3 is CASSLRGTSSGDTQYF. The CDR3 DNA sequence: TGTGCCAGCAGCCTAAGGGGGACTAGCTCGGGAGATACGCAGTATTTT.

Concerning this clone itself: Distinct nucleotide sequences in the sample also encode this CDR3. V usage is TRBV3-1 (or the pseudogene TRBV3-2) and J usage is TRBJ1-2, with a weak D call TRBD1 (5 bases). The CDR3 has 14 amino acids. V lost 1 base and J lost 4, with 10 bases in between. Germline CDR1 reads LGHDT; CDR2 reads YNNKEL (reference sequence). The CDR3 protein is CASSQASGGYGYTF. The CDR3 nucleotides are TGTGCCAGCAGCCAAGCGAGTGGGGGCTATGGCTACACCTTC.

The chain carries TRBV11-2 and TRBJ2-7; D possibly corresponds to TRBD2 (5 bases). This CDR3 has 14 amino acids. The V and J ends lost 3 bases and 1 base respectively, with 10 bases between them. Germline assignment: CDR1 SGHAT and CDR2 FQNNGV. CDR3 DNA: TGTGCCAGCAGCTTCCAAGCGGTATCCTACGAGCAGTACTTC. This translates into CASSFQAVSYEQYF.

On this clone itself: One junction end does not reproduce the germline sequence, and a read error may be involved. The rearrangement joins TRBV4-1 to TRBJ1-1; no clear D. The V gene's germline CDR1 is MGHRA and CDR2 YSYEKL. The CDR3 has 14 residues. The CDR3 bases are TGCGCCAGCAGCCAAGAACCGGGCGAGGCGAAGATAGTTTTT. Amino acids: CASSQEPGEAKIVF.

The chain links TRBV29-1 to TRBJ2-7, with D perhaps matching TRBD1 (6 bases). Per the germline V gene, CDR1 is SQVTM and CDR2 is ANQGSEA. The CDR3 covers 13 residues. V was cut by 3 bases and J by 7 bases, with 16 bases left in between. CDR3: CSVDSQDRGEQYF. The CDR3 DNA is TGCAGCGTTGATTCGCAGGACAGAGGGGAGCAGTACTTC.

The chain uses TRBV1 and TRBJ2-5; the D call of TRBD2 is as the table states it, not checked on the DNA. TRBV1 is an annotated pseudogene. The CDR3 is 16 residues long. Here the CDR3 DNA reads TGCACCAGCAGCTCTACCGGGACTAGCGGGAGGGAGACCCAGTACTTC. As protein: CTSSSTGTSGRETQYF.

CDR3 amino acids: CATRDSSGNTIYF. CDR3 DNA: TGTGCCACCCGGGACAGCTCTGGAAACACCATATATTTT. The chain uses TRBV28 and TRBJ1-3; 7 bases map to TRBD1. This CDR3 region has 13 residues. J was trimmed by 0 bases and V by 10 bases; bases with no gene match: 3. Germline V CDR1 and CDR2: MDHEN, SYDVKM.

This clone was seen a few times. The chain is built from TRBV27 and TRBJ1-5; 9 positions agree with TRBD1. The CDR3 has 14 amino acids. Germline V gene sequence: CDR1 MNHEY, CDR2 SMNVEV (reference sequence). V trimming: 5 bases; J trimming: 5 bases; junction bases outside the gene matches: 4. The CDR3, as DNA: TGTGCCAGCAGTCCGGACAGGGGTGATCAGCCCCAGCATTTT. It codes for CASSPDRGDQPQHF.

The gene calls are TRBV28 and TRBJ2-6; D is unclear. The V gene lost 1 base and the J gene lost 0 bases, with 4 bases spanning the gap. This CDR3 has 15 residues. Per germline, CDR1 MDHEN and CDR2 SYDVKM. This CDR3 reads CASSLLLSGANVLTF. CDR3 DNA: TGTGCCAGCAGTTTATTGCTCTCTGGGGCCAACGTCCTGACTTTC. The variable domain in full, with the rest retrieved from reference TRBV28 and TRBJ2-6, is DVKVTQSSRYLVKRTGEKVFLECVQDMDHENMFWYRQDPGLGLRLIYFSYDVKMKEKGDIPEGYSVSREKKERFSLILESASTNQTSMYLCASSLLLSGANVLTFGAGSRLTVL.

The chain uses TRBV15 and TRBJ1-6; TRBD1 aligns across 8 bases. From germline, CDR1 is LNHNV and CDR2 YYDKDF (reference sequence). The CDR3 runs 15 residues. Trimming at V came to 4 bases and at J to 7 bases, leaving 6 bases not matched to a gene. The CDR3 region has the DNA TGTGCCACCAGCACTTCGACAGGGGTGAATTCACCCCTCCACTTT. Translating it yields CATSTSTGVNSPLHF.

The CDR3 DNA follows: TGCAGTGCTAGTGGAGTCAAAACCGTAAACACTGAAGCTTTCTTT. It yields the protein CSASGVKTVNTEAFF. The chain links TRBV20-1 to TRBJ1-1; no clear D. This CDR3 is built from 15 residues. Germline CDR1 and CDR2: DFQATT and SNEGSKA (reference sequence). Trimming stripped 3 bases from V and 2 bases from J, with 16 bases between.

This sequence joins TRBV10-2 and TRBJ2-1; D is uncertain. The V gene's germline CDR1 is WSHSY and CDR2 SAAADI. The CDR3 is made up of 14 amino acids. The ends were cut back, 6 bases at V and 6 bases at J, with 15 bases in the middle. The CDR3 DNA reads as TGCGCCAGCAGAGTGTTAGATCTGGGCAATGAGCAGTTCTTC. Translated: CASRVLDLGNEQFF.

The chain combines TRBV5-1 with TRBJ2-7, with a weak D call TRBD1 (6 bases). The V and J ends lost 3 bases and 2 bases respectively, with 15 bases between them. This CDR3 is built from 15 residues. Germline V gene sequence: CDR1 SGHRS, CDR2 YFSETQ. CDR3 loop: CASSSRADRTYEQYF. Here the CDR3 DNA reads TGCGCCAGCAGCTCAAGGGCTGACAGGACCTACGAGCAGTACTTC.

The chain employs TRBV9 and TRBJ1-3; D is possibly TRBD1 (6 bases). Trimming removed 0 bases from V and 2 bases from J, with 15 bases in between. Germline V gene lookup returns CDR1 SGDLS and CDR2 YYNGEE. The CDR3 consists of 17 residues. CDR3 in amino acids: CASSVGIRGKTGNTIYF. CDR3 coding DNA: TGTGCCAGCAGCGTAGGTATTAGGGGGAAGACTGGAAACACCATATATTTT.

V and J are TRBV19 and TRBJ1-2, with a tentative D call TRBD1 (5 bases). The CDR3 is 14 residues long. The V and J ends lost 11 bases and 4 bases respectively, with 20 bases between them. CDR1 is LNHDA and CDR2 is SQIVND in the germline V gene (reference sequence). The CDR3 coding sequence is TGTGCCTGTTCCCCGGGGTCGGGGCTCTATGGCTACACCTTC. Its protein is CACSPGSGLYGYTF.

This chain links TRBV7-7 with TRBJ2-7, with 12 bases matching TRBD2. The CDR3 length is 15 residues. V was pared by 5 bases and J by 7 bases, with 9 bases of the junction left unmatched. Germline CDR1 reads SSHAT; CDR2 reads FNYEAQ (reference sequence). CDR3 region: CASSPLTSGSGEQYF. CDR3 DNA: TGTGCCAGCAGCCCCCTGACTAGCGGGAGTGGAGAGCAGTACTTC.

The J gene is TRBJ2-1, the V gene TRBV11-3; D is ambiguous. The V end lost 4 bases, the J end lost 5 bases, and 12 bases lay between the germline ends. CDR1 is SGHNT, CDR2 YENEEA, per germline. The length of the CDR3 is 14 residues. The CDR3 is CASSYRADHNEQFF. CDR3 nucleotide sequence: TGTGCCAGCAGCTATAGGGCGGATCACAATGAGCAGTTCTTC. Together with reference TRBV11-3 and TRBJ2-1, the CDR3 gives the full variable domain: EAGVVQSPRYKIIEKKQPVAFWCNPISGHNTLYWYLQNLGQGPELLIRYENEEAVDDSQLPKDRFSAERLKGVDSTLKIQPAELGDSAVYLCASSYRADHNEQFFGPGTRLTVL.